A selection of T cell receptor beta chains follows, all from one sample in a study of T cell responses to AZD1222 COVID-19 vaccine. The data were produced by immunoSEQ multiplex PCR, yet TCRdb's version contains in-frame clones alone and is incomplete. The table shows around 140,000 clones, with more than 90% occurring only once. The material was peripheral blood, obtained on day 0 of AZD1222 vaccination. These receptor sequences come from an adult in good health. CDR3s include the opening cysteine and the closing phenylalanine or tryptophan. D genes are given only for firm matches. Part of the rows lack a size; the others show once, few, many or a class for expanded clones.

j_call | cdr3_length | v_call | d_call | clone_size | cdr3_aa | cdr3_nt
TRBJ1-2 | 15 | TRBV27 | TRBD1 | - | CASSLLPDRGYGYTF | TGTGCCAGCAGTTTACTTCCGGACAGGGGGTATGGCTACACCTTC
TRBJ2-5 | 17 | TRBV6-6 | TRBD2 | - | CASSPLSGRGPQETQYF | TGTGCCAGCAGTCCCCTTAGCGGGAGGGGGCCTCAAGAGACCCAGTACTTC
TRBJ1-3 | 15 | TRBV2 | - | - | CASSETANSGNTIYF | TGTGCCAGCAGTGAGACAGCCAACTCTGGAAACACCATATATTTT
TRBJ2-7 | 15 | TRBV3-1/TRBV3-2 | TRBD2 | - | CASSQGLAGRYEQYF | TGTGCCAGCAGCCAAGGGCTAGCGGGGAGATACGAGCAGTACTTC
TRBJ1-4 | 14 | TRBV9 | - | - | CASTRTAVNEKLFF | TGTGCCAGCACCCGGACAGCTGTTAATGAAAAACTGTTTTTT
TRBJ1-1 | 16 | TRBV28 | - | - | CASRVGGQGRYTEAFF | TGTGCCAGCAGGGTTGGGGGGCAAGGTCGGTACACTGAAGCTTTCTTT
TRBJ1-5 | 13 | TRBV7-9 | TRBD1 | - | CASSAYRGKPQHF | TGTGCCAGCAGCGCCTACAGGGGTAAGCCCCAGCATTTT
TRBJ1-1 | 13 | TRBV7-8 | - | few | CASSLNQNTEAFF | TGTGCCAGCAGCTTAAACCAAAACACTGAAGCTTTCTTT
TRBJ2-7 | 13 | TRBV7-2 | - | - | CASTSGPGYEQYF | TGTGCCAGCACTTCAGGGCCGGGCTACGAGCAGTACTTC
TRBJ1-1 | 14 | TRBV27 | TRBD1 | - | CASSLDRGIVEAFF | TGTGCCAGCAGTTTAGACAGGGGGATAGTTGAAGCTTTCTTT
TRBJ1-2 | 15 | TRBV5-4 | - | - | CASTIGGAVNYGYTF | TGTGCCAGCACCATTGGAGGGGCCGTTAACTATGGCTACACCTTC
TRBJ2-7 | 13 | TRBV15 | - | - | CATSRDRFYEQYF | TGTGCCACCAGCAGAGATAGGTTTTACGAGCAGTACTTC
TRBJ1-1 | 15 | TRBV6-2/TRBV6-3 | TRBD1 | - | CASSITGTDETEAFF | TGTGCCAGCAGTATAACCGGGACAGACGAAACTGAAGCTTTCTTT
TRBJ2-1 | 15 | TRBV5-5 | - | - | CASSIAPRSYNEQFF | TGTGCCAGCAGCATAGCCCCCCGGTCCTACAATGAGCAGTTCTTC
TRBJ2-2 | 17 | TRBV27 | TRBD1 | - | CASSLKRQGVGTGELFF | TGTGCCAGCAGCTTAAAAAGACAGGGCGTGGGCACCGGGGAGCTGTTTTTT
TRBJ2-1 | 11 | TRBV28 | - | - | CASSPYNEQFF | TGTGCCAGCAGCCCCTACAATGAGCAGTTCTTC
TRBJ2-1 | 14 | TRBV9 | - | - | CASSVVTNLDEQFF | TGTGCCAGCAGCGTAGTCACCAATCTCGATGAGCAGTTCTTC
TRBJ2-2 | 15 | TRBV6-5 | - | - | CASAKGRGKSGELFF | TGTGCCAGCGCTAAAGGGAGGGGGAAGTCCGGGGAGCTGTTTTTT
TRBJ2-7 | 12 | TRBV28 | - | - | CASSLVPYEQYF | TGTGCCAGCAGTTTAGTTCCCTACGAGCAGTACTTC
TRBJ1-6 | 15 | TRBV5-1 | - | - | CASSLGTAINSPLHF | TGCGCCAGCAGCTTGGGGACCGCTATTAATTCACCCCTCCACTTT
TRBJ1-1 | 13 | TRBV11-2 | - | - | CASSRGVNTEAFF | TGTGCCAGCAGCAGGGGCGTGAACACTGAAGCTTTCTTT
TRBJ2-7 | 13 | TRBV25-1 | TRBD2 | - | CASTGTSIGEQYF | TGTGCCAGCACCGGGACTAGTATCGGTGAGCAGTACTTC
TRBJ1-4 | 14 | TRBV20-1 | - | - | CSASIFGGNEKLFF | TGCAGTGCTAGTATATTCGGGGGCAATGAAAAACTGTTTTTT
TRBJ2-5 | 14 | TRBV19 | TRBD2 | - | CASSMTSGSGTQYF | TGTGCCAGTAGTATGACTAGCGGGAGTGGGACCCAGTACTTC
TRBJ2-1 | 15 | TRBV9 | TRBD1 | - | CASSATGGSYNEQFF | TGTGCCAGCAGCGCGACAGGGGGCTCCTACAATGAGCAGTTCTTC
TRBJ1-5 | 12 | TRBV30 | - | few | CAWSDGNQPQHF | TGTGCCTGGAGTGACGGGAATCAGCCCCAGCATTTT
TRBJ1-1 | 12 | TRBV14 | - | - | CASSQGVAEAFF | TGTGCCAGCAGCCAGGGGGTTGCTGAAGCTTTCTTT
TRBJ2-2 | 14 | TRBV27 | - | - | CASSLDRNTGELFF | TGTGCCAGCAGTTTAGACAGAAACACCGGGGAGCTGTTTTTT
TRBJ1-1 | 14 | TRBV27 | - | few | CASSLRGPNTEAFF | TGTGCCAGCAGCCTCAGGGGACCGAACACTGAAGCTTTCTTT
TRBJ2-3 | 15 | TRBV5-8 | TRBD1 | - | CASSIGQGGTDTQYF | TGTGCCAGCAGCATAGGACAGGGAGGCACAGATACGCAGTATTTT
TRBJ1-2 | 16 | TRBV7-9 | TRBD1 | few | CASSLARQGIGRGYTF | TGTGCCAGCAGCTTAGCGCGACAGGGAATTGGTCGTGGCTACACCTTC
TRBJ2-2 | 15 | TRBV5-4 | - | once | CASSLEREYTGELFF | TGTGCCAGCAGCCTGGAGAGGGAGTACACCGGGGAGCTGTTTTTT
TRBJ1-2 | 13 | TRBV3-1/TRBV3-2 | - | - | CASSQGHLYGYTF | TGTGCCAGCAGCCAAGGTCACCTCTATGGCTACACCTTC
TRBJ1-2 | 15 | TRBV28 | - | - | CASSIPLVGGDGYTF | TGTGCCAGCAGTATCCCCCTGGTGGGGGGCGATGGCTACACCTTC
TRBJ1-5 | 15 | TRBV6-5 | - | - | CASSKGDRINQPQHF | TGTGCCAGCAGTAAGGGGGATCGGATCAATCAGCCCCAGCATTTT
TRBJ2-7 | 16 | TRBV15 | TRBD2 | - | CATSSHTSGRNYEQYF | TGTGCCACCAGCAGCCATACTAGCGGAAGGAACTACGAGCAGTACTTC
TRBJ2-7 | 14 | TRBV5-4 | TRBD1 | once | CASSSDRSSYEQYF | TGTGCCAGCAGCTCGGACAGGAGCTCCTACGAGCAGTACTTC
TRBJ1-3 | 14 | TRBV10-3 | - | - | CAIRHSYSGNTIYF | TGTGCCATCAGGCACAGCTACTCTGGAAACACCATATATTTT
TRBJ2-5 | 17 | TRBV27 | TRBD1 | - | CASRRDRGVFRRETQYF | TGTGCCAGCAGGAGGGACAGGGGAGTTTTTCGGAGGGAGACCCAGTACTTC
TRBJ2-1 | 12 | TRBV29-1 | TRBD1 | - | CSVDLGGLEQFF | TGCAGCGTTGATTTAGGGGGCCTTGAGCAGTTCTTC
TRBJ1-6 | 13 | TRBV6-5 | TRBD1 | - | CAGRQGYNSPLHF | TGTGCCGGTCGACAGGGCTATAATTCACCCCTCCACTTT
TRBJ1-6 | 14 | TRBV27 | - | - | CASSLSANNSPLHF | TGTGCCAGCAGTTTATCGGCCAATAATTCACCCCTCCACTTT
TRBJ2-7 | 13 | TRBV25-1 | - | - | CASRRTGNGEQYF | TGTGCCAGCAGACGCACAGGGAATGGCGAGCAGTACTTC
TRBJ1-1 | 12 | TRBV2 | - | - | CASRRYSTEAFF | TGTGCCAGTCGGAGGTACTCCACTGAAGCTTTCTTT
TRBJ1-2 | 17 | TRBV28 | TRBD1 | - | CASSPDLRGRDGYGYTF | TGTGCCAGCAGCCCTGACTTGAGGGGGCGAGATGGATATGGCTACACCTTC
TRBJ2-5 | 14 | TRBV27 | TRBD1 | - | CASSLNRGLQTQYF | TGTGCCAGCAGTTTAAACAGGGGGCTCCAGACCCAGTACTTC
TRBJ2-1 | 14 | TRBV24-1 | - | once | CATSETLSYNEQFF | TGTGCCACCAGTGAGACACTTTCGTACAATGAGCAGTTCTTC
TRBJ2-7 | 14 | TRBV5-1 | TRBD1 | - | CASREGGQDNEQYF | TGCGCCAGCAGGGAGGGGGGACAGGATAACGAGCAGTACTTC
TRBJ2-7 | 15 | TRBV7-3 | TRBD1 | - | CASSLSGTGGYEQYF | TGTGCCAGCAGCCTCTCCGGGACAGGGGGCTACGAGCAGTACTTC
TRBJ1-1 | 15 | TRBV4-1 | TRBD1 | - | CASRRIQGKNPEAFF | TGCGCCAGCCGACGAATACAGGGGAAAAACCCTGAAGCTTTCTTT
TRBJ2-7 | 15 | TRBV5-1 | TRBD2 | - | CASSRGTSADYEQYF | TGCGCCAGCAGCCGGGGGACTAGCGCTGACTACGAGCAGTACTTC
TRBJ2-2 | 14 | TRBV27 | - | - | CASSPRGSGLELFF | TGTGCCAGCAGCCCCAGGGGATCCGGATTGGAGCTGTTTTTT
TRBJ1-3 | 16 | TRBV28 | TRBD1 | - | CASSLYQGAYGNTIYF | TGTGCCAGCAGTTTATATCAGGGGGCGTATGGAAACACCATATATTTT
TRBJ1-2 | 12 | TRBV30 | - | - | CAWSWGGNGYTF | TGTGCCTGGTCTTGGGGGGGGAATGGCTACACCTTC